This T cell receptor beta chain was captured by sequencing in a study of blood T cell repertoires in COVID-19. Background on the study: COVID-19 samples, acute and convalescent, were from the United States, Italy and Spain. T cells, B-cell-depleted T cells, or PBMCs provided the cDNA or gDNA that served as material.

The authors' processing: By means of reference gene primer amplification, nucleated cell counts were estimated. The repertoire was sequenced with immunoSEQ multiplex PCR; TCRdb's copy has only in-frame clones and lacks some. V, J and clone size are taken as reported in that table, and D and trimming were inferred from the DNA itself. The sample contains some 350,000 clones, 90% of which appear only once. This clone was seen just once. Sequencing input: peripheral blood. This TCR came from a man between 18 and 35 years old with active or convalescent COVID-19.

CDR3 in DNA: TGTGCCAGCAGTGAGCCCAGGGGGCAATCACCCCTCCACTTT. This codes for CASSEPRGQSPLHF. This chain connects TRBV6-4 to TRBJ1-6; 8 bases line up with TRBD1. CDR3 length equals 14 residues. With V trimmed by 3 bases and J by 10 bases, 5 bases remained unmatched. Per the germline V gene, CDR1 is MRHNA and CDR2 is SNTAGT.